These T cell receptor beta chains were read from a single sample in a study of T cell responses to AZD1222 COVID-19 vaccine. The repertoire was sequenced with immunoSEQ multiplex PCR; TCRdb's copy has only in-frame clones and lacks some. The data hold roughly 180,000 clones, with just under 95% observed a single time. Sequencing was performed on peripheral blood, taken 28 days after the second dose of the MenACWY control vaccine. The receptors originated from an adult who received the MenACWY meningococcal vaccine as a control. Each CDR3 is given with its conserved first and last residue. D genes are given only for firm matches. Part of the rows lack a size; the others show once, few, many or a class for expanded clones.

13 | - | - | TRBJ1-2 | TRBV18 | TGTGCCAGCTCACCATCACCCAACTATGGCTACACCTTC | CASSPSPNYGYTF
12 | - | - | TRBJ1-6 | TRBV27 | TGTGCCAGCAGTTTATTTTTGGGACCCCTCCACTTT | CASSLFLGPLHF
13 | - | - | TRBJ1-4 | TRBV29-1 | TGCAGCCCCAGGGTGGGTTGGGGTGAAAAACTGTTTTTT | CSPRVGWGEKLFF
17 | - | TRBD1 | TRBJ1-2 | TRBV24-1 | TGTGCCACCAGTGACCCCAATCTGACAGGGGGGATGTATGGCTACACCTTC | CATSDPNLTGGMYGYTF
13 | - | TRBD2 | TRBJ2-5 | TRBV19 | TGTGCCAGTAGTCGGGGGGGCCAGGAGACCCAGTACTTC | CASSRGGQETQYF
14 | - | - | TRBJ1-1 | TRBV19 | TGTGCCAGTACCAGGGGAAGATCGAACACTGAAGCTTTCTTT | CASTRGRSNTEAFF
15 | - | - | TRBJ2-7 | TRBV9 | TGTGCCAGCAGCCCCCGGACGGAGATAACCTACGAGCAGTACTTC | CASSPRTEITYEQYF
15 | - | TRBD1 | TRBJ2-7 | TRBV30 | TGTGCCTGCACCGTGAGGACAGGTATGTCCTACGAGCAGTACTTC | CACTVRTGMSYEQYF
14 | - | - | TRBJ2-3 | TRBV5-1 | TGCGCCAGCAGCTGGAGGGACAGATCAGATACGCAGTATTTT | CASSWRDRSDTQYF
15 | - | - | TRBJ2-1 | TRBV6-2/TRBV6-3 | TGTGCCAGCAGTTCGGCGGGGGCGGCCTACAATGAGCAGTTCTTC | CASSSAGAAYNEQFF
12 | - | - | TRBJ1-2 | TRBV30 | TGTGCCTGGAGTGTAACCGGGGTCACCTACACCTTC | CAWSVTGVTYTF
14 | once | - | TRBJ1-2 | TRBV6-5 | TGTGCCAGCACCCCTACAGGGTCGAACTATGGCTACACCTTC | CASTPTGSNYGYTF
14 | once | TRBD1 | TRBJ1-1 | TRBV19 | TGTGCCAGTAGTATTGGACAGGTGAACACTGAAGCTTTCTTT | CASSIGQVNTEAFF
16 | - | - | TRBJ1-4 | TRBV12-5 | TGTGCTAGTGGTTTGGTTAAGGGCGAGGGTAATGAAAAACTGTTTTTT | CASGLVKGEGNEKLFF
16 | - | - | TRBJ1-5 | TRBV20-1 | TGCAGTGCTAGTATTAGCGGGCTCCTCCTCAATCAGCCCCAGCATTTT | CSASISGLLLNQPQHF
13 | - | - | TRBJ1-1 | TRBV5-4 | TGTGCCAGCAGCTTGGCAGGGAGGACTGAAGCTTTCTTT | CASSLAGRTEAFF
13 | - | TRBD1 | TRBJ1-2 | TRBV30 | TGTGCCTGGAGTGTACAGGGGAAGAGGGGCTACACCTTC | CAWSVQGKRGYTF
13 | - | - | TRBJ2-1 | TRBV5-4 | TGTGCCAGCAGCACTCTAGGAAGGGGTGAGCAGTTCTTC | CASSTLGRGEQFF
13 | - | - | TRBJ2-7 | TRBV12-3/TRBV12-4 | TGTGCCAGCAGTTCGGACGGACGTTACGAGCAGTACTTC | CASSSDGRYEQYF
12 | - | - | TRBJ1-2 | TRBV3-1/TRBV3-2 | TGTGCCAGCAGCCCAGGACAGTATGGCTACACCTTC | CASSPGQYGYTF
13 | - | - | TRBJ1-5 | TRBV30 | TGTGCCTGGAGTGTACGGGGGTATCAGCCCCAGCATTTT | CAWSVRGYQPQHF
15 | - | - | TRBJ1-5 | TRBV6-6 | TGTGCCAGCAGACCCGGACATTATAGCAATCAGCCCCAGCATTTT | CASRPGHYSNQPQHF
16 | - | - | TRBJ2-2 | TRBV19 | TGTGCCAGTAGTGGGATCGGGGGCCTGAGCACCGGGGAGCTGTTTTTT | CASSGIGGLSTGELFF